Below, 29 T cell receptor beta chains from the same sample are listed, as sequenced in a study of OX40 agonist ivuxolimab in advanced cancers. Sequencing was performed with immunoSEQ multiplex PCR; in TCRdb, only in-frame clones are kept and a portion is missing. Seen here are fewer than 6,500 clones, just over 65% observed once, and the top ten hold around 34%. Sequencing was performed on CD4+ or CD8+ T cells sorted from blood, taken in a trial of the OX40 agonist ivuxolimab. These receptors were collected from an adult with an advanced solid tumor such as melanoma, head and neck, liver or kidney cancer.

Concerning this clone: One junction end disagrees with the germline gene, perhaps due to a read error. The V call is TRBV11-2, the J call TRBJ2-1; D is perhaps TRBD2 (6 bases). This CDR3 is 16 amino acids long. In germline, CDR1 is SGHAT, CDR2 FQNNGV. CDR3 bases: TGCGCCAGCAGCCAAGAGTTTGGGACTGGCTACAATGAGCAGTTCTTC. It translates to CASSQEFGTGYNEQFF.

This clone was detected a few times. J is TRBJ2-2 and V is TRBV5-4, with 11 bases that match TRBD2. Looked up from germline, CDR1 is SGHNT and CDR2 is YYREEE (reference sequence). J was trimmed by 8 bases and V by 4 bases; bases with no gene match: 16. The CDR3 contains 18 residues. The CDR3 protein is CASSRRVVAGGPIGELFF. The CDR3 coding sequence is TGTGCCAGCAGCAGGAGAGTGGTAGCGGGAGGGCCGATTGGGGAGCTGTTTTTT.

V is TRBV25-1 and J is TRBJ1-6, with D hard to call. V was clipped by 4 bases and J by 7 bases, with 8 bases between them. Germline lookup yields CDR1 MGHDK and CDR2 SYGVNS. The CDR3 is 13 amino acids. The CDR3 region is CASSGLGNSPLHF. CDR3 DNA: TGTGCCAGCAGTGGATTAGGCAATTCACCCCTCCACTTT. Looking up the rest from reference TRBV25-1 and TRBJ1-6 gives the full variable domain: EADIYQTPRYLVIGTGKKITLECSQTMGHDKMYWYQQDPGMELHLIHYSYGVNSTEKGDLSSESTVSRIRTEHFPLTLESARPSHTSQYLCASSGLGNSPLHFGNGTRLTVT.

V is TRBV12-5 and J is TRBJ2-3; TRBD1 matches 7 bases. Germline V CDR1 and CDR2: LGHNT, FRNRAP. V was pared by 1 base and J by 5 bases, with 12 bases of the junction left unmatched. CDR3 size: 17 residues. The CDR3 DNA sequence: TGTGCTAGTGGTTTGGCCCGACAGGGACGACTTAGAGATACGCAGTATTTT. This gives the protein CASGLARQGRLRDTQYF.

The chain uses TRBV4-1 and TRBJ2-1; 9 bases are a match to TRBD1. V shed 1 base and J 9 bases; nucleotides not matched to a gene: 16. CDR1 and CDR2 (germline): MGHRA, YSYEKL. This CDR3 has 18 amino acids. CDR3 nucleotide sequence: TGCGCCAGCAGCCAAGCTCCCCCGGGACAGGGCCATCTGGGTGAGCAGTTCTTC. It translates to CASSQAPPGQGHLGEQFF.

The chain carries TRBV11-2 and TRBJ2-7; 7 bases align to TRBD2. The CDR3 consists of 14 residues. The V and J ends lost 4 bases and 3 bases, in that order; junction bases with no gene match: 6. Germline CDR1 SGHAT, CDR2 FQNNGV. This chain's CDR3 is CASSSGLLHYEQYF. The CDR3 DNA reads TGTGCCAGCAGCTCGGGACTACTTCACTACGAGCAGTACTTC.

This sequence joins TRBV5-1 and TRBJ1-5; TRBD1 agrees at 9 bases. V dropped 2 bases and J dropped 7; count of bases not matched to a gene: 4. Germline loops: CDR1 SGHRS, CDR2 YFSETQ. This CDR3 is built from 14 residues. CDR3 protein: CASSFGGTGQPQHF. The CDR3 coding sequence is TGCGCCAGCAGCTTTGGAGGGACAGGGCAGCCCCAGCATTTT.

This clone is judged medium-sized. The genes are TRBV11-3 and TRBJ1-1, with 8 nucleotides matching TRBD1. Germline lookup yields CDR1 SGHNT and CDR2 YENEEA. The CDR3 sequence is 14 residues long. The V gene end was trimmed by 5 bases and the J gene end by 3 bases; junction bases not matched to a gene: 5. Here the CDR3 DNA reads TGTGCCAGCAGCGTTACAGGGGGTTACACTGAAGCTTTCTTT. Protein sequence: CASSVTGGYTEAFF. The whole variable domain, remainder taken from reference TRBV11-3 and TRBJ1-1, is EAGVVQSPRYKIIEKKQPVAFWCNPISGHNTLYWYLQNLGQGPELLIRYENEEAVDDSQLPKDRFSAERLKGVDSTLKIQPAELGDSAVYLCASSVTGGYTEAFFGQGTRLTVV.

This clone has a handful of counts. The chain combines TRBV6-1 with TRBJ2-3, with D possibly TRBD2 on 6 matching bases. CDR1 and CDR2 (germline): MNHNS, SASEGT. This CDR3 comprises 14 residues. V was trimmed by 6 bases and J by 4 bases, leaving 14 bases between them. This chain's CDR3 is CASRGSGGADTQYF. The CDR3 DNA is TGTGCCAGCAGAGGTAGCGGCGGTGCAGATACGCAGTATTTT.

The CDR3 here is CASSRGAGGKNEQYF. The CDR3 DNA sequence: TGTGCCAGTAGTAGGGGGGCAGGGGGTAAGAACGAGCAGTACTTC. This chain joins TRBV19 and TRBJ2-7, with D perhaps TRBD1 (7 bases). The length of the CDR3 is 15 residues. The V end was cut by 4 bases, the J end by 5 bases, with 18 bases between. Germline V gene sequence: CDR1 LNHDA, CDR2 SQIVND (reference sequence). The whole variable domain, remainder taken from reference TRBV19 and TRBJ2-7, is DGGITQSPKYLFRKEGQNVTLSCEQNLNHDAMYWYRQDPGQGLRLIYYSQIVNDFQKGDIAEGYSVSREKKESFPLTVTSAQKNPTAFYLCASSRGAGGKNEQYFGPGTRLTVT.

This sequence joins TRBV30 and TRBJ2-1, with 7 bases that match TRBD1. The CDR3 loop spans 12 amino acids. Germline CDR1 GTSNPN, CDR2 SVGIG (reference sequence). V dropped 3 bases and J dropped 7; count of bases not matched to a gene: 3. The DNA for the CDR3 is TGTGCCTGGAGCGCGACAGGGAATGAGCAGTTCTTC. The encoded protein is CAWSATGNEQFF.

The chain recombines TRBV27 with TRBJ2-7, with TRBD1 as a possible D gene (5 bases). CDR1 is MNHEY and CDR2 is SMNVEV in the germline V gene (reference sequence). The ends were cut back, 3 bases at V and 0 bases at J, with 6 bases in the middle. This CDR3 comprises 13 residues. The CDR3 sequence is CASSLGPSYEQYF. The CDR3 nucleotides read TGTGCCAGCAGTTTGGGGCCCTCCTACGAGCAGTACTTC.

The rearrangement links TRBV13 to TRBJ2-5; no firm D call. Trimming removed 5 bases at V and 4 bases at J, with 8 bases between. This CDR3 region has 12 residues. Germline values: CDR1 PRHDT, CDR2 FYEKMQ (reference sequence). In DNA form, the CDR3 reads TGTGCCAGCAGCCCTTGGGGAGAGACCCAGTACTTC. Translating it yields CASSPWGETQYF.

The chain employs TRBV27 and TRBJ2-7; 8 bases fit TRBD1. CDR1 and CDR2 (germline): MNHEY, SMNVEV (reference sequence). V dropped 8 bases and J dropped 0; count of bases not matched to a gene: 12. The CDR3 loop spans 16 amino acids. The CDR3 spells CASAIGQGKSSYEQYF. The DNA of the CDR3 is TGTGCCAGCGCAATCGGACAGGGCAAAAGCTCCTACGAGCAGTACTTC.

This clone was counted a few times. The rearrangement uses TRBV6-4 and TRBJ2-2, with D hard to call. V dropped 4 bases and J dropped 3 bases, with 6 bases sitting between them. The CDR3 has 13 residues. Germline lookup yields CDR1 MRHNA and CDR2 SNTAGT. The CDR3 region has the DNA TGTGCCAGCAGTGGGACGGACACCGGGGAGCTGTTTTTT. Its translation: CASSGTDTGELFF.

This clone was observed once. The CDR3 DNA follows: TGCGCCAGCAGTGAGGTAGGGGCCTACGAGCAGTACTTC. Its protein product is CASSEVGAYEQYF. This chain uses TRBV10-1 with TRBJ2-7, with D perhaps TRBD1 (5 bases). The V and J ends lost 2 bases and 2 bases respectively, with 7 bases between them. Germline assignment: CDR1 WNHNN and CDR2 SYGVQD (reference sequence). The CDR3 extends over 13 amino acids.

This chain links TRBV29-1 with TRBJ1-2; unclear D gene. The V end was cut by 5 bases, the J end by 0 bases, with 10 bases between. CDR1 is SQVTM, CDR2 ANQGSEA, per germline. The CDR3 runs 13 residues. The CDR3 protein is CSVKGFPNYGYTF. CDR3 nucleotides: TGCAGCGTTAAGGGTTTTCCTAACTATGGCTACACCTTC.

The gene calls are TRBV2 and TRBJ2-3, with D perhaps TRBD1 (6 bases). This CDR3 has 15 residues. Trimming shortened V by 7 bases and J by 0 bases, and 14 bases separated the two germline ends. Germline V CDR1 and CDR2: SNHLY, FYNNEI. CDR3 sequence reads: CASTGTGPSTDTQYF. In nucleotides, the CDR3 is TGTGCCAGCACCGGAACAGGGCCCAGCACAGATACGCAGTATTTT.

V usage is TRBV2 and J usage is TRBJ2-5; D unresolved. The germline V gene has CDR1 SNHLY and CDR2 FYNNEI. Trimming removed 7 bases at V and 5 bases at J, with 11 bases between. This CDR3 spans 12 amino acids. The CDR3 is CASKSGWETQYF. The CDR3, as DNA: TGTGCCAGCAAATCCGGGTGGGAGACCCAGTACTTC.

For the CDR3, the DNA is TGTGCCAGCAGCAACACTTACCGGGACGGCGTTAACTATGGCTACACCTTC. It is translated as CASSNTYRDGVNYGYTF. The V gene is TRBV5-8, the J gene TRBJ1-2; D is perhaps TRBD1 (5 bases). From germline, CDR1 is SGHTS and CDR2 YDEGEE. Trimming pared 4 bases from V and 1 base from J, leaving 20 bases between. This CDR3 has 17 amino acids.

This chain uses TRBV4-3 with TRBJ2-7; possible D gene TRBD1, 5 bases. The CDR3 totals 15 residues. CDR1 LGHNA and CDR2 YSLEER come from the germline V gene. Trimming took 0 bases from V and 1 from J, leaving 10 bases between them. DNA for the CDR3: TGCGCCAGCAGCCAAGATAGAGCAGGGTCCTACGAGCAGTACTTC. Residues: CASSQDRAGSYEQYF.

V gene TRBV7-6 combines with J gene TRBJ2-3; 7 bases match TRBD1. CDR1 is SGHVS and CDR2 is FNYEAQ in the germline V gene. The trim removed 5 bases at V and 2 bases at J, leaving 13 bases unmatched. The CDR3 spans 17 residues. CDR3 loop: CASSGDRENPNTDTQYF. The CDR3 region has the DNA TGTGCCAGCAGCGGGGACAGAGAAAATCCTAACACAGATACGCAGTATTTT.

This clone was seen a handful of times. This rearrangement joins TRBV9 to TRBJ2-3; no clear D gene. The germline CDR1 and CDR2 sequences are SGDLS and YYNGEE. V gave up 2 bases and J gave up 2 bases, with 6 bases separating them. The CDR3 is 13 residues long. CDR3 in amino acids: CASSVLTTDTQYF. The CDR3 DNA sequence: TGTGCCAGCAGCGTCCTCACCACAGATACGCAGTATTTT.

By sample fraction, this clone is medium-sized (0.01 to 0.1%). The chain combines TRBV19 with TRBJ2-7; D gene uncertain. This CDR3 region has 13 residues. Trimming pared 6 bases from V and 0 bases from J, leaving 9 bases between. Germline CDR1 and CDR2: LNHDA and SQIVND (reference sequence). CDR3 sequence: CASRGGISYEQYF. The CDR3 DNA reads as TGTGCCAGTAGAGGTGGGATCTCCTACGAGCAGTACTTC.

The chain recombines TRBV4-3 with TRBJ2-7; D not resolved. In germline, CDR1 is LGHNA, CDR2 YSLEER. Trimming took 0 bases from V and 1 from J, leaving 10 bases between them. This CDR3 has 15 amino acids. The CDR3 bases are TGCGCCAGCAGCCAAGAAGTAGCCGGGTCCTACGAGCAGTACTTC. It codes for CASSQEVAGSYEQYF.

In nucleotides, the CDR3 is TGTGCCAGCAGCCACGGGACAGGGGTTTTCGGGGAGACCCAGTACTTC. This gives the protein CASSHGTGVFGETQYF. The J gene is TRBJ2-5, the V gene TRBV11-3; 10 nucleotides agree with TRBD1. The CDR3 totals 16 residues. V lost 5 bases and J lost 5; bases outside the gene matches: 11. Germline V CDR1 and CDR2: SGHNT, YENEEA.

The rearrangement uses TRBV7-9 and TRBJ2-1, with TRBD1 identical over 9 bases. Trimming took 5 bases from V and 7 from J; bases not matched to a gene: 6. Germline assignment: CDR1 SEHNR and CDR2 FQNEAQ (reference sequence). CDR3 length equals 14 residues. CDR3 sequence: CASSPWDRVNEQFF. The CDR3 bases are TGTGCCAGCAGCCCGTGGGACAGGGTTAATGAGCAGTTCTTC.

This clone was picked up one time. The CDR3 region has the DNA TGTGCCAGCAGCCCGAATAGCAATGAGCAGTTCTTC. This encodes CASSPNSNEQFF. This rearrangement joins TRBV5-4 to TRBJ2-1; no firm D call. The CDR3 consists of 12 residues. The V gene lost 4 bases and the J gene lost 6 bases, with 8 bases spanning the gap. Germline CDR1 reads SGHNT; CDR2 reads YYREEE (reference sequence).

V usage is TRBV27 and J usage is TRBJ2-5; D is unresolved. The germline V and J ends were trimmed by 1 base and 1 base, with 4 bases remaining between them. This CDR3 has 13 amino acids. The germline V gene encodes CDR1 MNHEY and CDR2 SMNVEV (reference sequence). In nucleotides, the CDR3 is TGTGCCAGCAGTTTATGGCGCCAAGAGACCCAGTACTTC. Amino acid sequence: CASSLWRQETQYF.